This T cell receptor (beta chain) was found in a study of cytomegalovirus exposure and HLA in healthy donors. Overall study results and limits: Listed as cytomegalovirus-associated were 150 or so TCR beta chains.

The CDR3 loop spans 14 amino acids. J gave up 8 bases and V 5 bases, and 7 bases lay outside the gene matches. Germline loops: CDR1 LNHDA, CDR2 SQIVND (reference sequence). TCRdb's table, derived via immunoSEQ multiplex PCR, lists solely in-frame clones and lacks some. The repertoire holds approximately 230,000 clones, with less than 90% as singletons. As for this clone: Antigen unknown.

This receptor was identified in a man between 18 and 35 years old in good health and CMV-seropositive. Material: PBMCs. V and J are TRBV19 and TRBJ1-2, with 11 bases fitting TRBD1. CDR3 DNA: TGTGCCAGTAGTTGGACAGGGGGCGGTGAAGGCTACACCTTC. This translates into CASSWTGGGEGYTF.